This T cell receptor (beta chain) was sequenced for a study of T cell repertoires in cytomegalovirus infection. Study-wide context: HLA-C-restricted CMV epitopes, recently identified, and well-studied HLA-B-restricted ones were used by the study. Matching HLA type and CMV infection were both indicated by public TCR beta signatures. Study results and caveats: The study identified carriers of CMV plus the relevant HLA from cumulative public TCR beta family frequency.

Germline V gene sequence: CDR1 MGHRA, CDR2 YSYEKL. The CDR3 sequence is 16 residues long. V was pared by 2 bases and J by 3 bases, with 0 bases of the junction left unmatched. From the reads, TCRdb called clonotypes with MiXCR, one entry per CDR3 protein. The table lists about 310,000 distinct CDR3 sequences, approximately 25% of them singletons. This clonotype was detected only a few times. Antigen specificity is unknown. The starting material was cultured PBMCs, obtained from culture after CMV antigen stimulation. The sequence derives from a human donor in good health (CMV status not recorded). Some clones in this sample may be carry-over from other donors' samples. The V and J genes are TRBV4-1 and TRBJ2-2; 13 positions agree with TRBD2. CDR3 coding DNA: TGCGCCAGCAGCCAAACTAGCGGGAGGGACACCGGGGAGCTGTTTTTT. Protein product: CASSQTSGRDTGELFF.